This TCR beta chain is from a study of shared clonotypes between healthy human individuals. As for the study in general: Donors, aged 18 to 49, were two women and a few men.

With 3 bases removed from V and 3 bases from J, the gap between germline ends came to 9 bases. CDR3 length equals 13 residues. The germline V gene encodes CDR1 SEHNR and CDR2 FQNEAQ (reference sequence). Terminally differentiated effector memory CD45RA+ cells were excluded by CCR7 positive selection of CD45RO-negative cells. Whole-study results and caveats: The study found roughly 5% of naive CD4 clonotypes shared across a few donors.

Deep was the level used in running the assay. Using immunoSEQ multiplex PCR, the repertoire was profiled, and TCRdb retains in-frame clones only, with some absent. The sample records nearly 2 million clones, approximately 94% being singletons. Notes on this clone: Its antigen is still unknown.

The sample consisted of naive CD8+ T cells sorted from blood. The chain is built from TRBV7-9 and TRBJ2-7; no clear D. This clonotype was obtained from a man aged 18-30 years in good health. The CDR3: CASSFGANYEQYF. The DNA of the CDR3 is TGTGCCAGCAGCTTTGGTGCAAACTACGAGCAGTACTTC.